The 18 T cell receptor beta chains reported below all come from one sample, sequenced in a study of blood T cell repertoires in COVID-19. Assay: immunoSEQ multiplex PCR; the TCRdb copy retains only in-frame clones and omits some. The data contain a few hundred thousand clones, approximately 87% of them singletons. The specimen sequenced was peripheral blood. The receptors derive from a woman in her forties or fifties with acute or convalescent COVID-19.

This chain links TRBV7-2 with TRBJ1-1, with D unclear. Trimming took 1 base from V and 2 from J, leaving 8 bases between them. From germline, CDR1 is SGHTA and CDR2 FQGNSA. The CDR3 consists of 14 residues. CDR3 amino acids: CASSLGRTNTEAFF. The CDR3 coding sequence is TGTGCCAGCAGCTTAGGTCGGACTAACACTGAAGCTTTCTTT. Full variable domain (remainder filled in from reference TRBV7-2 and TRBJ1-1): GAGVSQSPSNKVTEKGKDVELRCDPISGHTALYWYRQSLGQGLEFLIYFQGNSAPDKSGLPSDRFSAERTGGSVSTLTIQRTQQEDSAVYLCASSLGRTNTEAFFGQGTRLTVV.

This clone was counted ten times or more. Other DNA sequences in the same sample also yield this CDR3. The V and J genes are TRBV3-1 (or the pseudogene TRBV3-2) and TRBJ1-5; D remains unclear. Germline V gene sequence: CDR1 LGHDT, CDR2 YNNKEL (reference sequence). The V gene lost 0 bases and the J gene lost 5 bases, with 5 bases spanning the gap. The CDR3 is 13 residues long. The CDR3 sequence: CASSQDRDQPQHF. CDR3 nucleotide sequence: TGTGCCAGCAGCCAAGATCGGGATCAGCCCCAGCATTTT.

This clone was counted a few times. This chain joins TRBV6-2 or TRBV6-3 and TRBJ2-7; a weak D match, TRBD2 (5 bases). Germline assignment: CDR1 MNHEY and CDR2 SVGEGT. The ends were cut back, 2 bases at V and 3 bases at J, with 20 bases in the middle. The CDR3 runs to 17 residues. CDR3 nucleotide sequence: TGTGCCAGCAGTTACCCGGTATTCCGGGCCGGGGACTACGAGCAGTACTTC. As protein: CASSYPVFRAGDYEQYF.

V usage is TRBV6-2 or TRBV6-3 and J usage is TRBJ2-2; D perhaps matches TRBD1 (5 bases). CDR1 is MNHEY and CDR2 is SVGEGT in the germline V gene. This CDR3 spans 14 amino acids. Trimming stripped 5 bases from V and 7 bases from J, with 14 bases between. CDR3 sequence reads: CASSPRGRIGELFF. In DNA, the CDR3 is TGTGCCAGCAGTCCAAGGGGTAGGATCGGGGAGCTGTTTTTT.

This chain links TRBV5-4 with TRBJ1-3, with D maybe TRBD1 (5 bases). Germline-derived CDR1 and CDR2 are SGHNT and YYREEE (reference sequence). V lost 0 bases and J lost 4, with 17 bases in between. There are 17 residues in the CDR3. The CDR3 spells CASSLGTNLLGGNTIYF. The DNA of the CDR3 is TGTGCCAGCAGCTTGGGGACAAACCTCTTAGGGGGAAACACCATATATTTT.

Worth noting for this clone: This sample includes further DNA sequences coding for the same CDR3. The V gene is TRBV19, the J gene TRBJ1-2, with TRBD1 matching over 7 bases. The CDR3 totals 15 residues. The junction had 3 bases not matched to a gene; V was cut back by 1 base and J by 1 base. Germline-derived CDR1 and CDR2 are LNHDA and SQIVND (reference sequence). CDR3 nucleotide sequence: TGTGCCAGTAGTATAGGGAGGGGGCTTAACTATGGCTACACCTTC. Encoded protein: CASSIGRGLNYGYTF.

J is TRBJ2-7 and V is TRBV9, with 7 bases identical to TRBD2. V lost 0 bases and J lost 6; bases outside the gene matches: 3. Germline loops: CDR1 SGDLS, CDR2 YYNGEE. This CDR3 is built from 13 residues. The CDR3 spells CASSVAPGGEQYF. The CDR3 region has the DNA TGTGCCAGCAGCGTAGCTCCGGGGGGCGAGCAGTACTTC.

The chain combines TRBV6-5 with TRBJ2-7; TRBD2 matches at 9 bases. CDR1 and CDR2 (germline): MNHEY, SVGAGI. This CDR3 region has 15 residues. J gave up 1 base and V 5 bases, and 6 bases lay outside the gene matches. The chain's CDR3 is CASSLSGSDSYEQYF. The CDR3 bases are TGTGCCAGCAGTCTTAGCGGGAGTGATTCCTACGAGCAGTACTTC.

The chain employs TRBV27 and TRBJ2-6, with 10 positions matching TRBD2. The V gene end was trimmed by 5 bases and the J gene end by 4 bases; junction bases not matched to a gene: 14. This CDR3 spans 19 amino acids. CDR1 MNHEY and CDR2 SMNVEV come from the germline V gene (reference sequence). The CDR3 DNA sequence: TGTGCCAGCAGTCCTCTAGCGGGAGCGAATTTAGCCGGGGCCAACGTCCTGACTTTC. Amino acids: CASSPLAGANLAGANVLTF. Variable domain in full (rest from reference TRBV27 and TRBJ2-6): EAQVTQNPRYLITVTGKKLTVTCSQNMNHEYMSWYRQDPGLGLRQIYYSMNVEVTDKGDVPEGYKVSRKEKRNFPLILESPSPNQTSLYFCASSPLAGANLAGANVLTFGAGSRLTVL.

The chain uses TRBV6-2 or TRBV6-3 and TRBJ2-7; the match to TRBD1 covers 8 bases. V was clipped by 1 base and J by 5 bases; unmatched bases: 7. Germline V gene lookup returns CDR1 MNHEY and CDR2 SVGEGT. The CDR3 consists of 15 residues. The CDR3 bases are TGTGCCAGCAGTTACTTGGGGACAGGAGGGGACGAGCAGTACTTC. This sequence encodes CASSYLGTGGDEQYF.

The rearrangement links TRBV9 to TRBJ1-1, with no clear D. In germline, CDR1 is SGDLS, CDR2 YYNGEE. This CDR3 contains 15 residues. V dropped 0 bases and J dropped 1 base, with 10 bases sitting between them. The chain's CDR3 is CASSVGVQQNTEAFF. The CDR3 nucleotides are TGTGCCAGCAGCGTAGGGGTACAGCAGAACACTGAAGCTTTCTTT.

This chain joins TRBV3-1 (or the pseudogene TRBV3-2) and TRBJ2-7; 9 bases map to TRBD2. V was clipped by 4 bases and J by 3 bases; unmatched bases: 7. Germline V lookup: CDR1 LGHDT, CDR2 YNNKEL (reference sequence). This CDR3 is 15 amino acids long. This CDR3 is CASSRGLASLYEQYF. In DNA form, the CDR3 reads TGTGCCAGCAGCCGCGGACTAGCGTCCCTCTACGAGCAGTACTTC.

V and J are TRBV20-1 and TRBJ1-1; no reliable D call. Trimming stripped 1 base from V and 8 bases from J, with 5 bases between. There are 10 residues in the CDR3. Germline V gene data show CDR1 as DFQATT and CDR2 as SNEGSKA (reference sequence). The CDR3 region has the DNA TGCAGTGCTAGAGGTCAGGAAGCTTTCTTT. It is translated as CSARGQEAFF.

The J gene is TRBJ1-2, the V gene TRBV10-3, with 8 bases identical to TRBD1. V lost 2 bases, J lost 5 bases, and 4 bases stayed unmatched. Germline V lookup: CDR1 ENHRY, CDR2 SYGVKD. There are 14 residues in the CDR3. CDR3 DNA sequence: TGTGCCATCAGTGAGGCAGGGGGCGGATATGGCTACACCTTC. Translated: CAISEAGGGYGYTF.

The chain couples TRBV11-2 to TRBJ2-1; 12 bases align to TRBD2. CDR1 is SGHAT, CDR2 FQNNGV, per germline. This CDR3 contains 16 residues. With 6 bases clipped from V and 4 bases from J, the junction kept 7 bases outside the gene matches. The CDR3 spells CASRARTSGEYNEQFF. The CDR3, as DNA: TGTGCCAGCAGGGCCCGGACTAGCGGGGAATACAATGAGCAGTTCTTC.

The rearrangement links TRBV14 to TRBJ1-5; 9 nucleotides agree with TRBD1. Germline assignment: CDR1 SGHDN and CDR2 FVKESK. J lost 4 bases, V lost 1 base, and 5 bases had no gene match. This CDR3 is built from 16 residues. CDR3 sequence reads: CASSQGGTGSNQPQHF. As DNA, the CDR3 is TGTGCCAGCAGCCAAGGGGGGACAGGGTCAAATCAGCCCCAGCATTTT. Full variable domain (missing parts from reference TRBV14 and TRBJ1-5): EAGVTQFPSHSVIEKGQTVTLRCDPISGHDNLYWYRRVMGKEIKFLLHFVKESKQDESGMPNNRFLAERTGGTYSTLKVQPAELEDSGVYFCASSQGGTGSNQPQHFGDGTRLSIL.

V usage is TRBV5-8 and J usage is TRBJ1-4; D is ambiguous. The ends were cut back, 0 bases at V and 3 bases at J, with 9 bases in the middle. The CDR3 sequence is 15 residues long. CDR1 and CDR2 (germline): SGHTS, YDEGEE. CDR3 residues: CASSLEGRANEKLFF. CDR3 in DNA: TGTGCCAGCAGCTTGGAAGGTCGGGCTAATGAAAAACTGTTTTTT.

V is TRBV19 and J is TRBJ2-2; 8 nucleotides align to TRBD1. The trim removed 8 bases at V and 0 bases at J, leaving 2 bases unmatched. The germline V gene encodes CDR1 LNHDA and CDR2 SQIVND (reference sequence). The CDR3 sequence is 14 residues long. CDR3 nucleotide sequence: TGTGCCAGTGAGGACAGGGCGAACACCGGGGAGCTGTTTTTT. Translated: CASEDRANTGELFF.